These 21 T cell receptor beta chains came from one sample sequenced in a study of T-cell reconstitution after alpha-beta-depleted transplantation in children. The authors prepared the TCRbeta library with unique molecular identifiers. Each CDR3 protein gets one entry after TCRdb re-called the PCR reads with MiXCR. The repertoire holds about 300,000 distinct CDR3 sequences, with 9.5% to 13% as singletons. The sequencing here drew on PBMCs, taken before TCRalphabeta/CD19-depleted stem cell transplant. The receptors originated from a boy under three years old with acute myeloid leukemia, due to receive a stem cell transplant.

This clonotype has more than one count but fewer than ten. The J gene is TRBJ1-4, the V gene TRBV7-2; D not certain. The CDR3 sequence is 15 residues long. Germline CDR1 and CDR2: SGHTA and FQGNSA. With 1 base removed from V and 4 bases from J, the gap between germline ends came to 10 bases. The CDR3 region is CASSLVGDYNEKLFF. The DNA for the CDR3 is TGTGCCAGCAGCTTAGTTGGCGACTATAATGAAAAACTGTTTTTT. Using reference TRBV7-2 and TRBJ1-4 for the parts outside the CDR3, the full variable domain is GAGVSQSPSNKVTEKGKDVELRCDPISGHTALYWYRQSLGQGLEFLIYFQGNSAPDKSGLPSDRFSAERTGGSVSTLTIQRTQQEDSAVYLCASSLVGDYNEKLFFGSGTQLSVL.

This clonotype was found many times. This chain connects TRBV3-1 to TRBJ2-6; weak D call: TRBD1 (6 bases). Germline CDR1 and CDR2: LGHDT and YNNKEL (reference sequence). Trimming took 6 bases from V and 2 from J, leaving 20 bases between them. The CDR3 has 18 amino acids. CDR3 DNA: TGTGCCAGCAGTCCTCCTACCGGGACAACAACTGGGGCCAACGTCCTGACTTTC. Protein sequence: CASSPPTGTTTGANVLTF.

This clonotype was observed at least ten times. The chain couples TRBV3-1 to TRBJ2-3, with D maybe TRBD2 (6 bases). The length of the CDR3 is 13 residues. Between the trimmed V and J ends, which lost 3 bases and 3 bases, there was a span of 7 bases. The germline V gene encodes CDR1 LGHDT and CDR2 YNNKEL (reference sequence). CDR3 region: CASSHGTTDTQYF. The CDR3 coding sequence is TGTGCCAGCAGCCACGGGACTACAGATACGCAGTATTTT.

The V gene is TRBV19, the J gene TRBJ2-2; possibly TRBD1 for D (6 bases). Trimming cost V 5 bases and J 4 bases, with 17 bases left between them. CDR3 length equals 16 residues. Germline V lookup: CDR1 LNHDA, CDR2 SQIVND (reference sequence). In DNA, the CDR3 is TGTGCCAGTAGTCCCTTCGACAGGACTCCCACCGGGGAGCTGTTTTTT. Residues: CASSPFDRTPTGELFF.

This clonotype was counted ten times or more. V usage is TRBV12-3 or TRBV12-4 and J usage is TRBJ1-1; D remains ambiguous. Trimming took 3 bases from V and 11 from J, leaving 16 bases between them. The CDR3 is made up of 13 amino acids. In nucleotides, the CDR3 is TGTGCCAGCAGTTTTATGGCCCGGGTTTCGGCTTTCTTT. Translated, it gives CASSFMARVSAFF.

This chain joins TRBV28 and TRBJ2-2, with a possible D match to TRBD2 (6 bases). This CDR3 contains 15 residues. From germline, CDR1 is MDHEN and CDR2 SYDVKM. V shed 3 bases and J shed 7 bases, with 15 bases lying between them. The CDR3 loop reads CASSFRSSVGGELFF. CDR3 nucleotide sequence: TGTGCCAGCAGTTTCCGTTCTAGCGTGGGCGGGGAGCTGTTTTTT.

This clonotype has a handful of counts. V and J are TRBV7-2 and TRBJ2-7; D not certain. This CDR3 is 13 amino acids long. CDR1 is SGHTA and CDR2 is FQGNSA in the germline V gene. V was cut by 3 bases and J by 2 bases, with 8 bases left in between. The CDR3 coding sequence is TGTGCCAGCAGCTTGGACGCGCCCTACGAGCAGTACTTC. Amino acids: CASSLDAPYEQYF.

The sample holds many counts of this clonotype. The V and J genes are TRBV29-1 and TRBJ2-4; D is tentatively TRBD1 or TRBD2 (5 bases each). V lost 4 bases and J lost 8, with 15 bases in between. In germline, CDR1 is SQVTM, CDR2 ANQGSEA. The CDR3 covers 13 residues. CDR3 nucleotide sequence: TGCAGCGTTGCGGGCAGGGCGAGGGACATTCAGTACTTC. It specifies CSVAGRARDIQYF. The entire variable domain, with the rest obtained from reference TRBV29-1 and TRBJ2-4, is as follows: SAVISQKPSRDICQRGTSLTIQCQVDSQVTMMFWYRQQPGQSLTLIATANQGSEATYESGFVIDKFPISRPNLTFSTLTVSNMSPEDSSIYLCSVAGRARDIQYFGAGTRLSVL.

This clonotype appeared many times. The rearrangement links TRBV4-3 to TRBJ2-7; D could derive from TRBD1 or TRBD2 (5 bases each). Between the trimmed V and J ends, which lost 0 bases and 5 bases, there was a span of 26 bases. The CDR3 spans 19 residues. The germline V gene has CDR1 LGHNA and CDR2 YSLEER. The CDR3 reads CASSQEGFVGRGGTDEQYF. The CDR3, as DNA: TGCGCCAGCAGCCAAGAAGGTTTCGTGGGGCGAGGAGGAACTGACGAGCAGTACTTC.

This clonotype was counted at least ten times. A read error may produce the germline difference seen at one junction end. V is TRBV5-1 and J is TRBJ2-7, with 7 bases aligning to TRBD1. This CDR3 spans 13 amino acids. The V gene's germline CDR1 is SGHRS and CDR2 YFSETQ. CDR3 protein: CASSLIQGYEHYF. The CDR3, as DNA: TGCGCCAGCAGCTTGATACAGGGGTACGAGCATTACTTC.

This chain connects TRBV12-3 or TRBV12-4 to TRBJ1-3; D is unclear. V dropped 3 bases and J dropped 0 bases, with 12 bases sitting between them. CDR3 length: 16 residues. The CDR3 DNA reads as TGTGCCAGCAGTTTTGGTCCAGCTCGCTCTGGAAACACCATATATTTT. Amino acids: CASSFGPARSGNTIYF.

This clonotype appeared many times. V usage is TRBV7-2 and J usage is TRBJ2-3, with 9 bases matching TRBD2. This CDR3 has 17 amino acids. The V segment lost 5 bases and the J segment 4 bases; nucleotides outside the gene matches: 13. Germline V lookup: CDR1 SGHTA, CDR2 FQGNSA. Here the CDR3 DNA reads TGTGCCAGCAGCCTTTGGCGGGAGGGCCCTCAGGCAGATACGCAGTATTTT. Translation: CASSLWREGPQADTQYF.

The chain is built from TRBV4-2 and TRBJ2-7, with D uncertain. Germline-derived CDR1 and CDR2 are LGHNA and YNFKEQ. There are 15 residues in the CDR3. Between the trimmed V and J ends, which lost 6 bases and 1 base, there was a span of 16 bases. CDR3 amino acids: CASSPYPGVSYEQYF. CDR3 DNA sequence: TGTGCCAGCAGTCCCTATCCTGGAGTGTCCTACGAGCAGTACTTC.

This clonotype showed up many times. The rearrangement links TRBV15 to TRBJ1-6; TRBD1 matches 8 bases. The CDR3 is made up of 14 amino acids. The V segment lost 6 bases and the J segment 9 bases; nucleotides outside the gene matches: 7. Germline CDR1 reads LNHNV; CDR2 reads YYDKDF (reference sequence). The CDR3 is CATSRTGRSSPLHF. The CDR3 nucleotides read TGTGCCACCAGTAGGACAGGGAGGAGTTCACCCCTCCACTTT.

This clonotype showed up many times. The rearrangement joins TRBV6-5 to TRBJ2-7; D may be TRBD2 (6 bases). The CDR3 extends over 14 amino acids. Germline assignment: CDR1 MNHEY and CDR2 SVGAGI. Trimming shortened V by 2 bases and J by 4 bases, and 12 bases separated the two germline ends. The CDR3 DNA reads as TGTGCCAGCAGTTACGACGGGGAGGTGTACGAGCAGTACTTC. Protein sequence: CASSYDGEVYEQYF.

This clonotype showed up many times. The rearrangement joins TRBV4-1 to TRBJ2-7; D remains unclear. The CDR3 contains 15 residues. Trimming left V 1 base short and J 3 bases short, with 13 bases between. Germline V CDR1 and CDR2: MGHRA, YSYEKL. CDR3 loop: CASSQGQQDLYEQYF. The CDR3 bases are TGCGCCAGCAGCCAAGGCCAGCAGGATCTCTACGAGCAGTACTTC.

This clonotype occurred many times. This rearrangement joins TRBV28 to TRBJ1-6; tentatively, D is TRBD1 (6 bases). With 7 bases removed from V and 10 bases from J, the gap between germline ends came to 23 bases. Germline-derived CDR1 and CDR2 are MDHEN and SYDVKM. CDR3 size: 16 residues. The CDR3 DNA reads as TGTGCCAGCACCAGAGCCCCCTCTACAGGGAGGTCACCCCTCCACTTT. It is translated as CASTRAPSTGRSPLHF. The complete variable domain, with remaining parts taken from reference TRBV28 and TRBJ1-6, reads DVKVTQSSRYLVKRTGEKVFLECVQDMDHENMFWYRQDPGLGLRLIYFSYDVKMKEKGDIPEGYSVSREKKERFSLILESASTNQTSMYLCASTRAPSTGRSPLHFGNGTRLTVT.

This clonotype occurred many times. The chain recombines TRBV29-1 with TRBJ2-3; TRBD1 might be the D (6 bases). V was clipped by 6 bases and J by 2 bases, with 12 bases between them. CDR1 is SQVTM and CDR2 is ANQGSEA in the germline V gene. The CDR3 length is 13 residues. The CDR3: CSVQGRVTDTQYF. The CDR3 DNA reads as TGCAGCGTACAGGGACGGGTCACAGATACGCAGTATTTT.

The table lists this clonotype with a few counts. This sequence joins TRBV5-1 and TRBJ2-7; D is unresolved. The germline gives CDR1 SGHRS, CDR2 YFSETQ. The CDR3 sequence is 12 residues long. V was pared by 0 bases and J by 5 bases, with 6 bases between. The CDR3 spells CASSLGSHEQYF. The CDR3 DNA reads as TGCGCCAGCAGCTTGGGTAGTCACGAGCAGTACTTC.

The chain joins TRBV7-9 to TRBJ2-1; 11 bases are a match to TRBD1. Per the germline V gene, CDR1 is SEHNR and CDR2 is FQNEAQ (reference sequence). The CDR3 extends over 17 amino acids. Unmatched junction bases numbered 9, after V lost 6 bases and J lost 2 bases. CDR3 nucleotides: TGTGCCAGCAGACTGGACAGGGGGCGCGGAACCTACAATGAGCAGTTCTTC. It codes for CASRLDRGRGTYNEQFF.

The chain links TRBV7-2 to TRBJ2-1; 8 nucleotides match TRBD2. There are 16 residues in the CDR3. The J segment lost 7 bases and the V segment lost 2 bases, leaving 10 bases of the junction unmatched. Germline V gene data show CDR1 as SGHTA and CDR2 as FQGNSA. CDR3 DNA: TGTGCCAGCAGCTTAATCCCGGGAGGGCCGAGGAATGAGCAGTTCTTC. Protein sequence: CASSLIPGGPRNEQFF.